This is a list of T cell receptor beta chains from one sample in a study of blood T cells in healthy people across ages. MiXCR was run by TCRdb on the 5' RACE reads, yielding one entry per CDR3 protein. The sample has about 930,000 distinct CDR3 sequences, approximately 32% seen once. A further study also used this sample, focusing on T cells of mothers and their children.

Sequencing input: blood. The receptors come from a middle-aged woman in good health. The CDR3 runs from the conserved cysteine through the conserved F or W. Fields, in order: CDR3 length, J gene, clone size, V gene, D gene, CDR3 protein, CDR3 DNA. The D gene is left open where the match is weak. Only part of the rows carry a size: once, few, many, or a class if the clone is expanded.

>16|TRBJ2-1|many|TRBV4-3|TRBD1
CASSREAGQGGNEQFF
TGCGCCAGCAGCCGGGAGGCGGGACAGGGGGGAAATGAGCAGTTCTTC
>18|TRBJ2-7|NA|TRBV4-1|TRBD2
CASSPFFRLAGGYNEQYF
TGCGCCAGCAGCCCCTTTTTCCGACTAGCGGGGGGCTACAATGAGCAGTACTTC
>15|TRBJ2-3|few|TRBV29-1|TRBD2
CSVPELAGSSLWQYF
TGCAGCGTCCCGGAACTAGCGGGATCCTCACTATGGCAGTATTTT
>12|TRBJ1-1|NA|TRBV7-2|NA
CASSLQGSEAFF
TGTGCCAGCAGCCTCCAGGGCTCTGAAGCTTTCTTT
>15|TRBJ2-7|many|TRBV15|NA
CATSRELTGTYEQYF
TGTGCCACCAGCAGAGAATTGACAGGAACCTACGAGCAGTACTTC
>18|TRBJ1-1|NA|TRBV29-1|NA
CSVEWWGQGRELNTEAFF
TGCAGCGTTGAATGGTGGGGTCAGGGGCGAGAGCTAAACACTGAAGCTTTCTTT
>13|TRBJ2-3|NA|TRBV19|NA
CASMSGGTDTQYF
TGTGCCAGTATGTCTGGGGGCACAGATACGCAGTATTTT
>16|TRBJ1-1|NA|TRBV6-1|NA
CASRAPVGGGNTEAFF
TGTGCCAGCAGAGCACCCGTGGGGGGGGGCAACACTGAAGCTTTCTTT
>12|TRBJ2-1|NA|TRBV12-3/TRBV12-4|NA
CASGQFYNEQFF
TGTGCCTCGGGCCAATTCTACAATGAGCAGTTCTTC
>16|TRBJ2-3|few|TRBV6-5|TRBD2
CASSYFGGGSTDTQYF
TGTGCCAGCAGTTACTTCGGCGGGGGGAGCACAGATACGCAGTATTTT
>17|TRBJ2-4|many|TRBV4-1|NA
CASSQRLIGAAKNIQYF
TGCGCCAGCAGCCAGCGATTAATTGGGGCCGCCAAAAACATTCAGTACTTC
>15|TRBJ1-5|once|TRBV7-8|NA
CASSLLESSNQPQHF
TGTGCCAGCAGCTTATTGGAGAGTAGCAATCAGCCCCAGCATTTT
>13|TRBJ2-7|NA|TRBV20-1|NA
CSACRDGAHEQYF
TGCAGTGCTTGCCGGGACGGAGCTCACGAGCAGTACTTC
>13|TRBJ2-7|many|TRBV5-1|NA
CASSYQENGEQYF
TGCGCCAGCAGCTATCAGGAAAACGGCGAGCAGTACTTC
>16|TRBJ1-5|NA|TRBV6-4|NA
CAVIRYRTLSNQPQHF
TGTGCCGTCATTAGGTACAGGACTCTTAGCAATCAGCCCCAGCATTTT
>14|TRBJ1-1|NA|TRBV11-2|NA
CASSFWGQGTEAFF
TGTGCCAGCAGCTTTTGGGGCCAGGGAACTGAAGCTTTCTTT
>13|TRBJ2-5|many|TRBV18|NA
CASSGNVAETQYF
TGTGCCAGCTCAGGCAACGTCGCAGAGACCCAGTACTTC
>15|TRBJ1-5|NA|TRBV20-1|TRBD1
CSARQPGQGVGPQHF
TGCAGTGCTAGACAGCCGGGACAGGGAGTGGGGCCCCAGCATTTT
>15|TRBJ1-2|few|TRBV7-9|NA
CASSPKSTIGYGYTF
TGTGCCAGCAGCCCAAAGTCTACTATCGGCTATGGCTACACCTTC
>14|TRBJ2-3|NA|TRBV6-9|NA
CASSYPLGTDTQYF
TGTGCCAGCAGTTATCCTTTAGGTACAGATACGCAGTATTTT
>16|TRBJ2-7|NA|TRBV5-6|NA
CASSLEAGLVGYEQYF
TGTGCCAGCAGCTTGGAGGCGGGCCTGGTGGGCTACGAGCAGTACTTC
>15|TRBJ1-5|NA|TRBV4-1|NA
CASSLRAGENQPQHF
TGCGCCAGCAGCCTCAGGGCAGGGGAAAATCAGCCCCAGCATTTT
>15|TRBJ2-1|many|TRBV4-1|NA
CASSQDGQGYNEQFF
TGCGCCAGCAGCCAAGATGGGCAGGGATACAATGAGCAGTTCTTC
>16|TRBJ2-5|NA|TRBV27|TRBD1
CASSWGRGQGEETQYF
TGTGCCAGCAGTTGGGGAAGAGGGCAGGGGGAAGAGACCCAGTACTTC
>12|TRBJ2-1|many|TRBV20-1|NA
CSAPGLNNEQFF
TGCAGTGCTCCGGGACTTAACAATGAGCAGTTCTTC
>13|TRBJ2-1|few|TRBV7-9|NA
CASSLSADNEQFF
TGTGCCAGCAGCTTAAGCGCGGACAATGAGCAGTTCTTC
>14|TRBJ1-1|NA|TRBV28|NA
CASSRRRGNTEAFF
TGTGCCAGCAGCCGTCGGAGGGGGAACACTGAAGCTTTCTTT
>17|TRBJ2-1|few|TRBV3-1|NA
CASSRGTGTSRGGEQFF
TGTGCCAGCAGCCGAGGAACCGGGACATCTAGGGGAGGTGAGCAGTTCTTC
>14|TRBJ2-1|NA|TRBV3-1|NA
CASSETTRYNEQFF
TGTGCCAGCAGCGAAACTACGAGGTACAATGAGCAGTTCTTC
>14|TRBJ1-2|few|TRBV20-1|NA
CSATGADTNYGYTF
TGCAGTGCTACAGGGGCCGATACTAACTATGGCTACACCTTC
>17|TRBJ2-2|NA|TRBV6-6|TRBD1
CASSYPVKGARTGELFF
TGTGCCAGCAGTTACCCCGTTAAGGGGGCGCGCACCGGGGAGCTGTTTTTT